This TCR beta chain comes out of a study of blood T cell repertoires in COVID-19. Study in general: The origin of the acute and convalescent COVID-19 samples was the United States, Italy and Spain. From T cells, B-cell-depleted T cells, or PBMCs came the material, which was cDNA or gDNA.

The CDR3 extends over 14 amino acids. V was trimmed by 9 bases and J by 4 bases, leaving 18 bases between them. Germline V gene data show CDR1 as LNHDA and CDR2 as SQIVND (reference sequence). The authors' processing: Reference gene primer amplification gave nucleated cell count estimates. Libraries were prepared by immunoSEQ multiplex PCR; TCRdb keeps only in-frame clonotypes and omits some of them. Clone size and the V and J calls come from that table; the DNA yielded D and trimming. Of 200,000 or so clones in the sample, about 85% are singletons; the top ten hold 1.5% to 2%. This chain joins TRBV19 and TRBJ1-2; maybe TRBD1 (5 bases). The TCR comes from a man aged 70-80 years with acute or convalescent COVID-19. Sequencing input: peripheral blood. CDR3 amino acids: CASSRPGVVYGYTF. CDR3 in DNA: TGTGCCAGCTCTCGACCGGGGGTAGTCTATGGCTACACCTTC.